The 15 T cell receptor beta chains below come from one sample, sequenced in a study of regulatory T cells in long-lasting Graves disease. Construction of TCR beta libraries relied on iRepertoire HTBI primers and on Arm-PCR targeting CDR3 regions. TCRdb reanalysed the multiplex PCR reads using MiXCR and keeps one entry per CDR3 protein. The table records 680,000 or so distinct CDR3 sequences, about 16% of them present only once. Time point of the sample: newly diagnosed GD, antithyroid drugs for less than 3 months. PBMC-extracted RNA yielded the TCR library. A further study also used this sample, focusing on T cells in Graves' hyperthyroidism and ophthalmopathy.

The starting material was peripheral blood mononuclear cells (PBMCs), obtained at new diagnosis, from a patient treated with antithyroid drugs. The receptors were gathered from a woman aged 25-40 years with Graves disease.

Here the CDR3 reads CASSPPSLRVAFF. CDR3 nucleotides: TGTGCCAGCTCACCACCGTCCCTAAGGGTGGCTTTCTTT. The V gene is TRBV18, the J gene TRBJ1-1; D is ambiguous. Germline CDR1 reads KGHSH; CDR2 reads LQKENI. This CDR3 region has 13 residues. Trimming took off 0 bases at V and 11 bases at J, with 13 bases between the two ends.

V is TRBV20-1 and J is TRBJ1-3; 7 nucleotides match TRBD1. Germline-derived CDR1 and CDR2 are DFQATT and SNEGSKA (reference sequence). The CDR3 has 15 residues. With 0 bases clipped from V and 8 bases from J, the junction kept 10 bases outside the gene matches. CDR3 sequence reads: CSAREQGKISDTIYF. The CDR3 DNA follows: TGCAGTGCTAGAGAACAGGGGAAGATTTCGGACACCATATATTTT.

This clonotype was seen ten or more times. This sequence joins TRBV28 and TRBJ1-2; 7 bases map to TRBD1. The germline gives CDR1 MDHEN, CDR2 SYDVKM. The CDR3 has 15 amino acids. The ends lost 3 bases at V and 6 bases at J; junction bases unmatched: 10. The CDR3 protein is CASSFIAGQADGYTF. CDR3 coding DNA: TGTGCCAGCAGTTTCATAGCAGGACAGGCCGATGGCTACACCTTC.

The chain couples TRBV6-2 or TRBV6-3 to TRBJ2-7; TRBD2 aligns across 13 bases. In germline, CDR1 is MNHEY, CDR2 SVGEGT. V shed 3 bases, J shed 6 bases, and the junction held 8 bases outside the gene matches. The CDR3 contains 16 residues. The CDR3 region has the DNA TGTGCCAGCAGTTATTTAATGGGACTAGCGGGGTCCGAGCAGTACTTC. Translated, it gives CASSYLMGLAGSEQYF.

The table lists this clonotype with a few counts. A read error may explain this, as a much larger clone is one base away. The genes are TRBV12-3 or TRBV12-4 and TRBJ1-5; no clear D gene. This CDR3 has 14 amino acids. The CDR3 bases are TGTGCCAGCAGTTTGCAAGAGCTCAATCAGCCCAAGCATTTT. It specifies CASSLQELNQPKHF.

This chain connects TRBV3-1 to TRBJ1-2; 7 bases are shared with TRBD1. V dropped 4 bases and J dropped 8; count of bases not matched to a gene: 10. The CDR3 loop spans 14 amino acids. Germline assignment: CDR1 LGHDT and CDR2 YNNKEL (reference sequence). The DNA of the CDR3 is TGTGCCAGCAGCCGAGCCCCAGGGGGTCGCGGCTACACCTTC. It translates to CASSRAPGGRGYTF.

In its sample, this clonotype was seen many times. This CDR3 is CASSHPETEAFF. The CDR3 DNA reads as TGTGCCAGCAGCCATCCAGAGACTGAAGCTTTCTTT. The V call is TRBV3-1, the J call TRBJ1-1, with D unclear. The CDR3 has 12 amino acids. From germline, CDR1 is LGHDT and CDR2 YNNKEL (reference sequence). The V end lost 3 bases, the J end lost 5 bases, and 7 bases lay between the germline ends.

This clonotype showed up just a few times. V is TRBV6-4 and J is TRBJ2-3; 7 nucleotides align to TRBD1. J was trimmed by 14 bases and V by 2 bases; bases with no gene match: 4. The CDR3 is 11 amino acids. The germline V gene encodes CDR1 MRHNA and CDR2 SNTAGT. The CDR3 DNA sequence: TGTGCCAGCAGTGACAGGGGGCCCCTGTATTTT. Its translation: CASSDRGPLYF.

This clonotype appeared a few times. CDR3 DNA: TGTGCCAGCTCAGGGGCGACCTCACCCCTCCACTTT. Encoded protein: CASSGATSPLHF. The rearrangement joins TRBV18 to TRBJ1-6; tentatively, D is TRBD1 (5 bases). The CDR3 totals 12 residues. Germline CDR1 KGHSH, CDR2 LQKENI. V lost 5 bases and J 10 bases, leaving 9 bases between the germline ends.

This clonotype was recorded many times. V usage is TRBV6-5 and J usage is TRBJ1-1, with D unclear. The V and J ends lost 0 bases and 0 bases respectively, with 5 bases between them. The CDR3 consists of 14 residues. CDR1 and CDR2 from the germline V gene are MNHEY and SVGAGI. The CDR3 DNA is TGTGCCAGCAGTTACTCTGCCGTGAACACTGAAGCTTTCTTT. Translating it yields CASSYSAVNTEAFF.

This clonotype was recorded once. Given a far larger clone just one base away, this is likely a sequencing read error. The chain joins TRBV19 to TRBJ2-4, with D possibly being TRBD2 (5 bases). CDR1 is LNHDA and CDR2 is SQIVND in the germline V gene (reference sequence). The length of the CDR3 is 13 residues. The CDR3 DNA follows: TGTGCCAGTACCCCATCGTGGTCCCATGAGCGGTTCTTC. This gives the protein CASTPSWSHERFF.

V gene TRBV7-9 combines with J gene TRBJ2-1; 7 bases are a match to TRBD2. In germline, CDR1 is SEHNR, CDR2 FQNEAQ (reference sequence). This CDR3 region has 13 residues. The J segment lost 10 bases and the V segment lost 0 bases, leaving 3 bases of the junction unmatched. Here the CDR3 DNA reads TGTGCCAGCAGCTTAGCCCAGCGGGACGAGCAGTTCTTC. Translation: CASSLAQRDEQFF.

This clonotype was counted only a few times. The chain carries TRBV13 and TRBJ1-1, with no clear D. V was pared by 5 bases and J by 5 bases, with 9 bases between. The CDR3 loop spans 12 amino acids. The germline V gene encodes CDR1 PRHDT and CDR2 FYEKMQ (reference sequence). In DNA form, the CDR3 reads TGTGCCAGCAGCCAATATCGGACTGAAGCTTTCTTT. Translating gives CASSQYRTEAFF.

Details on this clonotype: A much larger clonotype is one base distant, so this may be a read error. The chain links TRBV7-2 to TRBJ2-1, with 9 bases aligning to TRBD2. Unmatched junction bases numbered 7, after V lost 4 bases and J lost 6 bases. Germline assignment: CDR1 SGHTA and CDR2 FQGNSA. The CDR3 loop spans 15 amino acids. The CDR3 protein is CASSSRTSDFNEQFF. In nucleotides, the CDR3 is TGTGCCAGCAGCTCGAGGACTAGCGACTTCAATGAGCAGTTCTTC. Full variable domain (rest looked up from reference TRBV7-2 and TRBJ2-1): GAGVSQSPSNKVTEKGKDVELRCDPISGHTALYWYRQSLGQGLEFLIYFQGNSAPDKSGLPSDRFSAERTGGSVSTLTIQRTQQEDSAVYLCASSSRTSDFNEQFFGPGTRLTVL.

Concerning this clonotype: This may arise from a read error, as a much more abundant clone is one base away. This rearrangement joins TRBV6-2 or TRBV6-3 to TRBJ2-1, with D uncertain. CDR1 MNHEY and CDR2 SVGEGT come from the germline V gene. The ends were cut back, 4 bases at V and 9 bases at J, with 19 bases in the middle. The CDR3 loop spans 15 amino acids. The CDR3 nucleotides read TGTGCCAGCAGTTCCTCCAGGACCCGTTGGGGTGAGCAGTTCTTC. Protein product: CASSSSRTRWGEQFF.